This T cell receptor beta chain was identified in a study of blood T cell repertoires in COVID-19 (dated by TCRdb to 2019 to 2021). Background on the whole study: Collaborator samples came from the United States, Italy and Spain and covered acute and convalescent phases of COVID-19. The prospective study material was composed of cDNA or gDNA derived from T cells, B-cell-depleted T cells, or PBMCs. The dataset comprised deeply sampled blood TCRbeta repertoires from subjects exposed to, actively infected with, or recovered from COVID-19. The repertoires were made available in a free public database intended to serve as a resource for research on the immune response to SARS-CoV-2. The samples were drawn from the first 160 participants of the ongoing ImmuneRACE study and from over 950 subjects provided by 6 global collaborators. The sample metadata nearly always contained a de-identified subject ID, COVID-19 status, age in years and sex. Where available, HLA class I and class II types were obtained from metadata supplied by the sample provider rather than from assay-based typing.

About this clone: What this receptor recognizes is not known. No much larger clone exists at a distance of one base, and base qualities are not known. Other DNA sequences within the sample encode an identical CDR3.

Collaborating institutions collected whole blood in K2EDTA tubes following their own protocols. For TCRbeta analysis, collaborators shipped samples as frozen whole blood, isolated PBMCs, or DNA extracted from either of those sample types. The immunoSEQ Assay, a bias-controlled multiplex PCR, was used to amplify TCRbeta CDR3 regions from genomic DNA. Per the original workflow: Nucleated cell counts per sample were estimated from amplification of reference gene primers within the assay. Sequence reads were collapsed and filtered to measure the absolute abundance of every unique TCRbeta CDR3 rearrangement. For each sample, productive Simpson clonality was calculated as the square root of Simpson's diversity index over productive rearrangements. TCRdb took over this immuneACCESS table, retaining in-frame rearrangements with V and J assigned. Such tables are incomplete; in checked studies, under half of the missing clones stem from an unresolved V gene, and the remainder is unexplained. V, J and clone size are those of that table, while D and trimming were read from the DNA. Within this sample are roughly 260,000 clones, with 70% to 90% of them counted one time only. Over 2% of the sample is held by the ten biggest clonotypes.

Including cysteine and phenylalanine, the CDR3 has 14 amino acids. The sequence is cut down to CDR3 DNA, 42 bases in frame from base 1. The junction carries 8 bases between V and J, which are trimmed by 1 base and 2 bases respectively. CDR1 and CDR2, per the germline V gene, are SGHTA and FQGTGA. Findings and caveats that apply to the study as a whole: The amount of clinical and demographic metadata varied by source and participant and was provided uncurated.

The sequenced material came from peripheral blood. This sequence uses TRBV7-3 and TRBJ1-1, with a weak D call of TRBD1 (5 bases match). The clonotype comes from a woman aged 50 to 65 with acute or convalescent COVID-19. The CDR3 in this case is CASSLSGGNTEAFF. The DNA sequence is given as TGTGCCAGCAGCTTAAGCGGGGGTAACACTGAAGCTTTCTTT. Reference TRBV7-3 and TRBJ1-1 genes cover what lies past the CDR3, so the full variable domain is GAGVSQTPSNKVTEKGKYVELRCDPISGHTALYWYRQSLGQGPEFLIYFQGTGAADDSGLPNDRFFAVRPEGSVSTLKIQRTERGDSAVYLCASSLSGGNTEAFFGQGTRLTVV.